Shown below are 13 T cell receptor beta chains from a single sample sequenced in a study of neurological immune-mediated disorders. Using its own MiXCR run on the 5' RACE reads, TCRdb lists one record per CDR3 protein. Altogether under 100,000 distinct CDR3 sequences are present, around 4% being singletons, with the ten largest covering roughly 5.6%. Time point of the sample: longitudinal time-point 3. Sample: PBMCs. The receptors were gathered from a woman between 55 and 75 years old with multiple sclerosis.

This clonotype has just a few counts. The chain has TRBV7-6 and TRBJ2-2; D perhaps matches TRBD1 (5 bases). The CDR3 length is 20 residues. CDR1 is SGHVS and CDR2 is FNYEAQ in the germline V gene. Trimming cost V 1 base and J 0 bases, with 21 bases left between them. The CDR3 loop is CASSLVASPQGPANTGELFF. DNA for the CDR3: TGTGCCAGCAGCTTAGTAGCCAGCCCCCAGGGCCCTGCGAACACCGGGGAGCTGTTTTTT.

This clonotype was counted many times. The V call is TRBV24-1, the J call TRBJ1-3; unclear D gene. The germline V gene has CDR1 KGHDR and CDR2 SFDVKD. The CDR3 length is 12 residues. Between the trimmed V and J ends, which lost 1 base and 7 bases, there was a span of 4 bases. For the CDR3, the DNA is TGTGCCACCAGTGATTTCTCCAACACCATATATTTT. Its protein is CATSDFSNTIYF.

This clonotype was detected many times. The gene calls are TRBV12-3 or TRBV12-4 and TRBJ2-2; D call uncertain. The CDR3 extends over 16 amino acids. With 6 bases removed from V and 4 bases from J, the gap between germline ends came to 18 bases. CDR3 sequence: CASRNRMRSATGELFF. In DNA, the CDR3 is TGTGCCAGCAGGAATCGTATGCGGTCGGCCACCGGGGAGCTGTTTTTT.

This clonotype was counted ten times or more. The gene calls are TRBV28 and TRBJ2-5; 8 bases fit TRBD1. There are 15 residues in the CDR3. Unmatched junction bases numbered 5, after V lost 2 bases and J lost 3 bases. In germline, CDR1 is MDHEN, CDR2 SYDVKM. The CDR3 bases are TGTGCCAGCAGTTTACCCACAGGGGGTGAAGAGACCCAGTACTTC. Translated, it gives CASSLPTGGEETQYF.

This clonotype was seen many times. The CDR3 protein is CASSQRGGTDTQYF. DNA of the CDR3: TGTGCCAGCAGTCAGCGGGGGGGCACAGATACGCAGTATTTT. This rearrangement joins TRBV6-5 to TRBJ2-3, with 9 nucleotides matching TRBD2. Germline V gene sequence: CDR1 MNHEY, CDR2 SVGAGI. The CDR3 covers 14 residues. J lost 1 base, V lost 5 bases, and 1 base had no gene match.

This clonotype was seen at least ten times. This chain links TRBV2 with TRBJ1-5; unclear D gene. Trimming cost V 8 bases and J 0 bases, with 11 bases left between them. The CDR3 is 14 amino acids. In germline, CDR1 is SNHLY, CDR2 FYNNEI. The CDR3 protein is CASEVVGSNQPQHF. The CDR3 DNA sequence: TGTGCCAGCGAAGTGGTGGGTAGCAATCAGCCCCAGCATTTT.

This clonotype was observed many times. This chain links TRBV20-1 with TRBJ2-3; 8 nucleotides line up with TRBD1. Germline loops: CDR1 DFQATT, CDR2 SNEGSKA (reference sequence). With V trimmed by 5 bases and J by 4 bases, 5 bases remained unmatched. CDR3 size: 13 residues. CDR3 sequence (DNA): TGCAGTGCTCCGGACAGGGAGGCAGATACGCAGTATTTT. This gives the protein CSAPDREADTQYF.

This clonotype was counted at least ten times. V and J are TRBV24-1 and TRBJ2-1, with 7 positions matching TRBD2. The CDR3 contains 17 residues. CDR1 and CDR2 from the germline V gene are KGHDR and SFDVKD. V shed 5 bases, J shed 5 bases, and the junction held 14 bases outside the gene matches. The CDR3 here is CATSGPSGPPFDNEQFF. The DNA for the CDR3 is TGTGCCACCAGTGGCCCTAGCGGCCCCCCCTTCGACAATGAGCAGTTCTTC.

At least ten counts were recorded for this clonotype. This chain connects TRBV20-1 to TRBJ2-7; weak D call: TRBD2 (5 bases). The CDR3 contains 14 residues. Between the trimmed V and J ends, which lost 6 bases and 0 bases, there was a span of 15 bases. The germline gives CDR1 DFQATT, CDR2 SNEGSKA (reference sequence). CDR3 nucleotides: TGCAGTGCCCAGCCGGGGTCGAGCTCCTACGAGCAGTACTTC. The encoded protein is CSAQPGSSSYEQYF.

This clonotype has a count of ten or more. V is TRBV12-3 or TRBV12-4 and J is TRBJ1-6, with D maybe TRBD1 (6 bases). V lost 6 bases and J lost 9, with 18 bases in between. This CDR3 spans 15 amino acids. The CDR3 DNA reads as TGTGCCAGCAGAGCCCAAACAGGGTCAGGTTCACCCCTCCACTTT. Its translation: CASRAQTGSGSPLHF.

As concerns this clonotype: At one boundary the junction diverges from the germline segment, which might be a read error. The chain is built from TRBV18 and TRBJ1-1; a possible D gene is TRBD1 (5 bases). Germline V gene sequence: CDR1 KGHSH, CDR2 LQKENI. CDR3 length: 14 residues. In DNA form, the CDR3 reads TGTGCCAGCTTCAACCTCACAGGTAGAGTTGAAGCTTTATTT. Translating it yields CASFNLTGRVEALF.

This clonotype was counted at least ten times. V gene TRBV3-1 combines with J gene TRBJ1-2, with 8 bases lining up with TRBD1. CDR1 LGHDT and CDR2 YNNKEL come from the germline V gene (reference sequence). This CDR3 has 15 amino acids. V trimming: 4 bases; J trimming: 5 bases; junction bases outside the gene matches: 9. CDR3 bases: TGTGCCAGCAGCCCATCGGACAGGGCTGAATATGGCTACACCTTC. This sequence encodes CASSPSDRAEYGYTF.

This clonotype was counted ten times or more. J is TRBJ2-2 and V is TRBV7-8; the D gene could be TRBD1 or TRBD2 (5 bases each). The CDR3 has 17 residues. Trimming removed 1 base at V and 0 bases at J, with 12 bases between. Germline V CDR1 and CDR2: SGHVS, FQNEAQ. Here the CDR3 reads CASSLGPGTANTGELFF. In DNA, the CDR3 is TGTGCCAGCAGCTTAGGACCAGGGACCGCGAACACCGGGGAGCTGTTTTTT.